One sample yielded the 29 T cell receptor beta chains listed below, sequenced in a study of cytomegalovirus exposure and HLA in healthy donors. This table comes from immunoSEQ multiplex PCR, and its TCRdb copy is limited to in-frame clones, with some not included. The sample lists some 260,000 clones, around 91% seen once, with 2.5% to 3.5% in the top ten. Sequenced: PBMCs. The receptor set was obtained from a woman in her twenties or thirties in good health and CMV-seronegative.

The chain couples TRBV7-9 to TRBJ2-7; 10 nucleotides align to TRBD2. The V segment lost 5 bases and the J segment 5 bases; nucleotides outside the gene matches: 6. CDR1 SEHNR and CDR2 FQNEAQ come from the germline V gene (reference sequence). CDR3 length: 14 amino acids. The DNA for the CDR3 is TGTGCCAGCAGCCAACCGGGACTAGCGAACGAGCAGTACTTC. The encoded protein is CASSQPGLANEQYF.

V gene TRBV27 combines with J gene TRBJ2-4, with 7 bases matching TRBD2. Per the germline V gene, CDR1 is MNHEY and CDR2 is SMNVEV (reference sequence). V was clipped by 6 bases and J by 3 bases; unmatched bases: 5. CDR3 length: 14 residues. In nucleotides, the CDR3 is TGTGCCAGCAGGGGGGGGTTTTTCAAAAACATTCAGTACTTC. Its protein product is CASRGGFFKNIQYF.

This clone showed up just once. The chain is built from TRBV9 and TRBJ1-4, with a possible D match to TRBD1 (5 bases). Germline assignment: CDR1 SGDLS and CDR2 YYNGEE. The CDR3 runs 14 residues. V shed 3 bases and J shed 8 bases, with 14 bases lying between them. CDR3 protein: CASSDSPRGEKLFF. The CDR3 DNA is TGTGCCAGCAGCGACAGCCCGCGGGGGGAAAAACTGTTTTTT.

The J gene is TRBJ2-7, the V gene TRBV15, with TRBD2 matching over 14 bases. Germline trimming cut 1 base from V and 4 bases from J; bases unmatched to any gene: 3. The CDR3 is 16 amino acids. Germline V gene data show CDR1 as LNHNV and CDR2 as YYDKDF (reference sequence). DNA of the CDR3: TGTGCCACCAGCAGAGGCGGGACTAGCGGGAGTTACGAGCAGTACTTC. Translated, it gives CATSRGGTSGSYEQYF.

The V and J genes are TRBV28 and TRBJ2-7; D may be TRBD1 (6 bases). V lost 5 bases, J lost 6 bases, and 14 bases lay in between. The CDR3 runs to 13 residues. Germline CDR1 reads MDHEN; CDR2 reads SYDVKM. The DNA of the CDR3 is TGTGCCAGCAGTATAGCACCAGGGGTCGAGCAGTACTTC. Its protein is CASSIAPGVEQYF.

This chain's CDR3 is CARSIPGLIAGNTIYF. In nucleotides, the CDR3 is TGTGCCAGAAGCATACCGGGACTCATTGCTGGAAACACCATATATTTT. The rearrangement uses TRBV5-3 and TRBJ1-3; D perhaps matches TRBD1 (5 bases). TRBV5-3 is given ORF status, its function remaining uncertain. V lost 4 bases and J 2 bases, leaving 16 bases between the germline ends. The CDR3 contains 16 residues.

The V gene is TRBV5-1, the J gene TRBJ1-1; D might be TRBD1 (6 bases). The CDR3 has 16 amino acids. The germline V gene has CDR1 SGHRS and CDR2 YFSETQ. V lost 6 bases, J lost 2 bases, and 20 bases lay in between. CDR3 region: CASNPTPGAQNTEAFF. CDR3 nucleotide sequence: TGCGCCAGCAACCCCACCCCAGGGGCACAAAACACTGAAGCTTTCTTT.

The J gene is TRBJ1-5, the V gene TRBV28; no clear D gene. Trimming took 2 bases from V and 0 from J, leaving 11 bases between them. This CDR3 spans 16 amino acids. Germline CDR1 MDHEN, CDR2 SYDVKM. The CDR3 DNA reads as TGTGCCAGCAGTTTAGGATCAGGCTATAGCAATCAGCCCCAGCATTTT. It is translated as CASSLGSGYSNQPQHF.

The chain is built from TRBV9 and TRBJ2-2; 9 bases are shared with TRBD2. Germline assignment: CDR1 SGDLS and CDR2 YYNGEE. V shed 2 bases and J 0 bases; nucleotides not matched to a gene: 5. The CDR3 consists of 17 residues. The CDR3: CASSVTGTSPNTGELFF. DNA of the CDR3: TGTGCCAGCAGCGTCACGGGGACTAGCCCGAACACCGGGGAGCTGTTTTTT.

The genes are TRBV29-1 and TRBJ2-1; 10 nucleotides align to TRBD2. Per germline, CDR1 SQVTM and CDR2 ANQGSEA. V shed 3 bases, J shed 0 bases, and the junction held 14 bases outside the gene matches. CDR3 size: 19 residues. CDR3 in amino acids: CSVDSIRTSGYFSYNEQFF. The CDR3 nucleotides read TGCAGCGTTGACTCAATCCGGACTAGCGGCTACTTCTCCTACAATGAGCAGTTCTTC.

CDR3 protein: CASSLEEGRSYEQYF. CDR3 sequence (DNA): TGTGCCAGCAGCTTAGAGGAGGGGCGATCCTACGAGCAGTACTTC. The rearrangement joins TRBV11-3 to TRBJ2-7, with a possible D match to TRBD2 (6 bases). Germline lookup yields CDR1 SGHNT and CDR2 YENEEA. The CDR3 is 15 amino acids. The germline V and J ends were trimmed by 0 bases and 1 base, with 10 bases remaining between them. The full variable domain, rest sourced from reference TRBV11-3 and TRBJ2-7, is EAGVVQSPRYKIIEKKQPVAFWCNPISGHNTLYWYLQNLGQGPELLIRYENEEAVDDSQLPKDRFSAERLKGVDSTLKIQPAELGDSAVYLCASSLEEGRSYEQYFGPGTRLTVT.

V and J are TRBV28 and TRBJ2-5, with D possibly matching TRBD1 (6 bases). CDR3 size: 12 residues. Germline V gives CDR1 MDHEN, CDR2 SYDVKM. V was shortened by 7 bases and J by 7 bases, with 13 bases between the two germline ends. CDR3 coding DNA: TGTGCCAGCACAGGGGTGGTGGGGACCCAGTACTTC. This sequence encodes CASTGVVGTQYF.

The chain is built from TRBV27 and TRBJ2-2, with 11 nucleotides matching TRBD2. The germline CDR1 and CDR2 sequences are MNHEY and SMNVEV (reference sequence). The CDR3 totals 15 residues. The ends lost 5 bases at V and 5 bases at J; junction bases unmatched: 4. In DNA form, the CDR3 reads TGTGCCAGCAGTCTACTAGCGGGAGTAACCGGGGAGCTGTTTTTT. Translating it yields CASSLLAGVTGELFF.

This chain uses TRBV4-3 with TRBJ2-7; 8 nucleotides match TRBD1. The CDR3 covers 15 residues. The ends lost 4 bases at V and 2 bases at J; junction bases unmatched: 7. Germline V gene lookup returns CDR1 LGHNA and CDR2 YSLEER. This CDR3 is CASSPGGQATYEQYF. The CDR3 nucleotides are TGCGCCAGCAGCCCAGGGGGACAGGCCACCTACGAGCAGTACTTC.

This clone was observed a single time. This chain uses TRBV6-5 with TRBJ2-6, with D hard to call. Deletions cut 6 bases from V and 0 bases from J, with 6 bases between. CDR1 is MNHEY and CDR2 is SVGAGI in the germline V gene. This CDR3 comprises 14 residues. The CDR3: CASRSSSGANVLTF. CDR3 in DNA: TGTGCCAGCAGGTCGAGCTCTGGGGCCAACGTCCTGACTTTC.

The chain is built from TRBV28 and TRBJ2-7, with D perhaps matching TRBD1 (7 bases). Germline CDR1 and CDR2: MDHEN and SYDVKM. Trimming cost V 6 bases and J 9 bases, with 21 bases left between them. The CDR3 has 14 amino acids. As DNA, the CDR3 is TGTGCCAGCAGAACCCATACACAGGGGCGGGGGCAGTACTTC. Translated: CASRTHTQGRGQYF.

The chain is built from TRBV7-8 and TRBJ2-7; TRBD1 matches 8 bases. This CDR3 has 12 residues. V lost 5 bases and J lost 7; bases outside the gene matches: 4. CDR1 is SGHVS and CDR2 is FQNEAQ in the germline V gene. The CDR3 sequence is CASSHTGGEQYF. For the CDR3, the DNA is TGTGCCAGCAGCCACACAGGGGGAGAGCAGTACTTC.

DNA of the CDR3: TGTGCCAGCCAGCAGAACACTGAAGCTTTCTTT. It yields the protein CASQQNTEAFF. The V and J genes are TRBV6-5 and TRBJ1-1, with unresolved D. The CDR3 length is 11 residues. The germline gives CDR1 MNHEY, CDR2 SVGAGI. The V and J ends lost 8 bases and 1 base respectively, with 5 bases between them.

A few counts support this clone. CDR3 bases: TGTGCCAGTAGTATTTTGAGGATTGAAGCTTTCTTT. This encodes CASSILRIEAFF. The J gene is TRBJ1-1, the V gene TRBV19, with D hard to call. V lost 3 bases to trimming and J lost 7 bases, with 9 bases between them. Germline lookup yields CDR1 LNHDA and CDR2 SQIVND (reference sequence). The CDR3 sequence is 12 residues long. Full variable domain (outside the CDR3, taken from reference TRBV19 and TRBJ1-1): DGGITQSPKYLFRKEGQNVTLSCEQNLNHDAMYWYRQDPGQGLRLIYYSQIVNDFQKGDIAEGYSVSREKKESFPLTVTSAQKNPTAFYLCASSILRIEAFFGQGTRLTVV.

This clone was counted between two and nine times. This chain connects TRBV10-3 to TRBJ2-1; no clear D. The V gene lost 4 bases and the J gene lost 6 bases, with 10 bases spanning the gap. The CDR3 consists of 13 residues. The germline V gene has CDR1 ENHRY and CDR2 SYGVKD. The CDR3 coding sequence is TGTGCCATCAGTGTTGTCCGATCCAATGAGCAGTTCTTC. This gives the protein CAISVVRSNEQFF.

CDR3 bases: TGCGCCAGCAGCTTTCAGGAGAACACTGAAGCTTTCTTT. This translates into CASSFQENTEAFF. This chain joins TRBV5-1 and TRBJ1-1; D uncertain. Trimming cost V 2 bases and J 1 base, with 6 bases left between them. The CDR3 runs to 13 residues. Germline V gene data show CDR1 as SGHRS and CDR2 as YFSETQ.

The chain combines TRBV7-3 with TRBJ2-6; D possibly matches TRBD1 or TRBD2 (5 bases each). Trimming removed 1 base at V and 2 bases at J, with 15 bases between. Germline CDR1 and CDR2: SGHTA and FQGTGA. The CDR3 length is 18 residues. The CDR3 is CASSLKPGLLPGANVLTF. As DNA, the CDR3 is TGTGCCAGCAGCTTAAAACCGGGGCTACTCCCTGGGGCCAACGTCCTGACTTTC.

V gene TRBV5-1 combines with J gene TRBJ1-1, with 7 bases that match TRBD1. This CDR3 region has 12 residues. The V gene end was trimmed by 4 bases and the J gene end by 7 bases; junction bases not matched to a gene: 4. Germline V lookup: CDR1 SGHRS, CDR2 YFSETQ. The CDR3 DNA sequence: TGCGCCAGCAGCACGAGGGACAGTGAAGCTTTCTTT. It is translated as CASSTRDSEAFF.

This chain joins TRBV2 and TRBJ1-1; D gene ambiguous. The V gene's germline CDR1 is SNHLY and CDR2 FYNNEI. The CDR3 loop spans 11 amino acids. The ends were cut back, 4 bases at V and 11 bases at J, with 11 bases in the middle. CDR3 sequence (DNA): TGTGCCAGCAGTGTGTCTCCTCACGCTTTCTTT. This translates into CASSVSPHAFF.

The rearrangement links TRBV4-2 to TRBJ2-7, with D uncertain. Germline loops: CDR1 LGHNA, CDR2 YNFKEQ. Trimming stripped 2 bases from V and 6 bases from J, with 8 bases between. This CDR3 is 12 amino acids long. This CDR3 reads CASSQPSLEQYF. CDR3 nucleotide sequence: TGTGCCAGCAGCCAACCTTCTCTCGAGCAGTACTTC.

The CDR3, as DNA: TGTGCCAGCAGCCTGATCGGAGTTTACGAGCAGTACTTC. It is translated as CASSLIGVYEQYF. The chain uses TRBV14 and TRBJ2-7, with D unclear. Per the germline V gene, CDR1 is SGHDN and CDR2 is FVKESK. Trimming took 4 bases from V and 4 from J, leaving 11 bases between them. This CDR3 is 13 amino acids long.

J is TRBJ2-2 and V is TRBV2, with 7 bases fitting TRBD2. The ends lost 6 bases at V and 8 bases at J; junction bases unmatched: 15. The CDR3 consists of 16 residues. Per germline, CDR1 SNHLY and CDR2 FYNNEI. The CDR3 loop is CASRARLIRAGGELFF. The CDR3 DNA sequence: TGTGCCAGCAGGGCCCGACTGATTCGAGCGGGGGGGGAGCTGTTTTTT.

The chain employs TRBV5-6 and TRBJ2-2; possibly TRBD1 for D (6 bases). The germline gives CDR1 SGHDT, CDR2 YYEEEE. The CDR3 spans 13 residues. The V end was cut by 4 bases, the J end by 8 bases, with 12 bases between. CDR3 coding DNA: TGTGCCAGCAGCATCACAGGGAGAGGGGAGCTGTTTTTT. Amino acid sequence: CASSITGRGELFF. Looking up the rest from reference TRBV5-6 and TRBJ2-2 gives the full variable domain: DAGVTQSPTHLIKTRGQQVTLRCSPKSGHDTVSWYQQALGQGPQFIFQYYEEEERQRGNFPDRFSGHQFPNYSSELNVNALLLGDSALYLCASSITGRGELFFGEGSRLTVL.

The V and J genes are TRBV11-2 and TRBJ2-7, with a weak D call TRBD2 (5 bases). The CDR3 consists of 14 residues. The germline V and J ends were trimmed by 3 bases and 6 bases, with 15 bases remaining between them. Per germline, CDR1 SGHAT and CDR2 FQNNGV. As DNA, the CDR3 is TGTGCCAGCAGCTTGGGTCTAGCACCCCTCGAGCAGTACTTC. Its protein product is CASSLGLAPLEQYF.